The TCR beta chain described here comes from a study of T cell repertoires in cytomegalovirus infection. About the research overall: Recently identified HLA-C-restricted and well-studied HLA-B-restricted CMV epitopes were used.

TCRdb independently ran MiXCR on the reads; one entry per CDR3 protein. The profile shows 680,000 or so distinct CDR3 sequences, roughly a third of them singletons. Worth noting for this clonotype: Antigen unknown.

This CDR3 comprises 13 residues. Trimming pared 6 bases from V and 4 bases from J, leaving 12 bases between. In germline, CDR1 is SGHDN, CDR2 FVKESK. General observations from the study: There were carriers of CMV plus the relevant HLA, and cumulative public TCR beta family frequency identified them. Dominating the ex vivo response were TCR beta clonotypes that were CMV-specific and HLA-C-restricted.

V and J are TRBV14 and TRBJ2-5; D remains ambiguous. The clonotype was recovered from a human donor in good health (CMV status not recorded). Some clones in this sample may be carry-over from other donors' samples. This specimen was cultured PBMCs, taken from culture after CMV antigen stimulation. CDR3 coding DNA: TGTGCCAGCAGTGTAAAGGGAACAGAGACCCAGTACTTC. Protein: CASSVKGTETQYF.